A selection of T cell receptor beta chains follows, all from one sample in a study of blood T cells in healthy people across ages. MiXCR, run by TCRdb on the 5' RACE reads, gives a single entry per CDR3 protein. The table records about 640,000 distinct CDR3 sequences, around 31% of them present only once. Sequencing was performed on blood. The receptors shown here come from a woman older than 75 in good health. CDR3s include the opening cysteine and the closing phenylalanine or tryptophan. A D gene is named only where the DNA matches it firmly. Not all rows give a size; the values are once, few, many and, for expanded clones, a class.

J gene	V gene	clone size	D gene	CDR3 protein	CDR3 DNA
TRBJ2-7	TRBV6-2/TRBV6-3	many	TRBD2	CASSLAGTSPSSYEQYF	TGTGCCAGCAGCCTAGCGGGGACCTCTCCAAGCTCCTACGAGCAGTACTTC
TRBJ2-6	TRBV20-1	many	TRBD1	CSVPGQGSSGANVLTF	TGCAGTGTTCCGGGACAGGGGAGCTCTGGGGCCAACGTCCTGACTTTC
TRBJ2-3	TRBV27	few	TRBD2	CASSLIETSDDTQYF	TGTGCCAGCAGCCTGATCGAGACTAGCGACGATACGCAGTATTTT
TRBJ2-7	TRBV20-1	many	TRBD1	CSARGESGTGAFVKQYF	TGCAGTGCTAGAGGGGAATCCGGGACAGGGGCCTTTGTGAAGCAGTACTTC
TRBJ2-2	TRBV5-1	.	.	CASRLSGDTGELFF	TGCGCCAGCAGACTCAGCGGAGACACCGGGGAGCTGTTTTTT
TRBJ2-1	TRBV5-1	many	TRBD2	CASSKSATSGGANEQFF	TGCGCCAGCAGCAAGTCGGCTACTAGCGGGGGGGCAAATGAGCAGTTCTTC
TRBJ1-4	TRBV27	.	TRBD1	CASRGLTNEKLFF	TGTGCCTCAAGGGGGCTCACTAATGAAAAACTGTTTTTT
TRBJ1-2	TRBV4-2	many	.	CASSQAGGAEGYTF	TGTGCCAGCAGCCAAGCGGGGGGCGCGGAAGGCTACACCTTC
TRBJ2-3	TRBV20-1	.	.	CSATLRPTDTQYF	TGCAGTGCCACCCTTAGACCCACAGATACGCAGTATTTT
TRBJ2-1	TRBV7-9	many	.	CASSVGSGDSQFF	TGTGCCAGCAGCGTAGGGTCGGGGGACAGCCAGTTCTTC
TRBJ2-4	TRBV2	many	.	CASSEGSKNIQYF	TGTGCCAGCAGTGAGGGTTCCAAAAACATTCAGTACTTC
TRBJ1-2	TRBV27	many	TRBD1	CASSLSGQYNTNYGYTF	TGTGCCAGCAGTCTCTCGGGACAGTACAATACTAACTATGGCTACACCTTC
TRBJ2-1	TRBV7-2	.	TRBD2	CASSLASGGASYNEQFF	TGTGCCAGCAGCTTAGCTAGCGGGGGGGCTTCCTACAATGAGCAGTTCTTC
TRBJ1-3	TRBV20-1	.	.	CSAKPGGAGNTIYF	TGCAGTGCTAAACCCGGGGGTGCGGGAAACACCATATATTTT
TRBJ1-4	TRBV7-2	few	.	CASSLGRQPNEKLFF	TGTGCCAGCAGCTTAGGAAGACAGCCTAATGAAAAACTGTTTTTT
TRBJ1-1	TRBV6-5	many	.	CASSTGHPNTEAFF	TGTGCCAGCAGCACGGGACACCCGAACACTGAAGCTTTCTTT